This T cell receptor beta chain originates from a study of beta chain features in type 1 diabetes. This CDR3 comprises 12 residues. Germline V lookup: CDR1 LGHNA, CDR2 YNFKEQ. Trimming cost V 1 base and J 11 bases; bases outside gene matches: 4. Study observations and caveats: Naive, central memory and Treg TCRB repertoires appeared more alike in patients than in healthy donors. In these data, an HLA type influence on TCRB rearrangement remained unresolved. A moderate, significant TCRB CDR3 shortening appeared in type 1 diabetes across four CD4+ subsets. Patients and controls would be equally affected if PCR favored shorter templates.

The investigators reverse transcribed all of the isolated RNA, so they sequenced expressed TCRB transcripts. Read counts averaged approximately 3.5 million for samples of naive, central memory and regulatory T cells. Measured with immunoSEQ multiplex PCR; TCRdb has only the in-frame clones, and not every one. The sample includes about 150,000 clones, under 13% of them seen just once. Points on this clone: As yet, its antigen is unknown.

The V gene is TRBV4-2, the J gene TRBJ1-1; 7 bases line up with TRBD1. Material: central memory CD4+ T cells from blood. The clonotype originates from a man in his thirties or forties with type 1 diabetes. CDR3 region: CASSQAPDRAFF. In DNA form, the CDR3 reads TGTGCCAGCAGCCAAGCACCGGACAGGGCTTTCTTT.